Listed below are T cell receptor beta chains from one sample, sequenced in a study of neurological immune-mediated disorders. From the 5' RACE reads, TCRdb called clonotypes with MiXCR, one entry per CDR3 protein. The repertoire holds about 52,000 distinct CDR3 sequences, with around 4% as singletons. Sequenced input: PBMCs. These receptors were collected from a man aged 25-45 years with multiple sclerosis. CDR3s include the opening cysteine and the closing phenylalanine or tryptophan. Clone size appears in some rows only: once, few, many, or a class for an expanded clone.

abundance,v_gene,j_gene,CDR3aa
many,TRBV5-5,TRBJ1-1,CASSLALPGGNTEAFF
many,TRBV2,TRBJ2-7,CASSDDRNEQYF
many,TRBV7-9,TRBJ1-2,CASSLAGTAYGYTF
many,TRBV12-3/TRBV12-4,TRBJ2-1,CASSLSMGEQFF
many,TRBV4-2,TRBJ2-1,CASGIGTSARGHEQFF
few,TRBV2,TRBJ1-5,CASSGDRARQPQHF
few,TRBV20-1,TRBJ2-1,CSARDGSENEQFF
many,TRBV7-9,TRBJ2-3,CASSGGGDTQYF
many,TRBV4-1,TRBJ2-2,CASSQETGTNTGELFF
many,TRBV29-1,TRBJ2-7,CSVVPGQGAREQYF
many,TRBV11-1,TRBJ2-1,CASSFTSGLRGYNEQFF
many,TRBV20-1,TRBJ2-3,CSASGGAVRADTQYF
many,TRBV20-1,TRBJ2-1,CSAAPGTSGYNEQFF
many,TRBV5-1,TRBJ2-1,CASSPLAVSSYNEQFF
few,TRBV3-1,TRBJ1-6,CASSQEGGYNSPLNF
many,TRBV5-1,TRBJ2-2,CASSLLVNTGELFF
many,TRBV7-9,TRBJ2-1,CASRRAGAVNEQFF
many,TRBV12-3/TRBV12-4,TRBJ2-3,CASSFGTNTDTQYF
-,TRBV7-8,TRBJ2-1,CASSLGCREGDEQFF
many,TRBV27,TRBJ1-1,CASSYDLMNTEAFF
many,TRBV14,TRBJ2-2,CASSLSGGPSTGELFF
many,TRBV9,TRBJ2-2,CASSDRYSGELFF
many,TRBV9,TRBJ1-1,CASSKIENTEAFF
many,TRBV20-1,TRBJ1-1,CSAGTGGNTEAFF
many,TRBV7-3,TRBJ2-3,CASSSRGRPTDTQYF
-,TRBV5-4,TRBJ2-6,CASSLLPRGRMSSGANVLTF
many,TRBV11-2,TRBJ2-3,CASSFLKSSGADTQYF
many,TRBV9,TRBJ2-5,CASSVGREETQYF
-,TRBV20-1,TRBJ2-1,CSALRAVSSYNEQFF
many,TRBV15,TRBJ2-5,CATSRDRGGETQYF
many,TRBV5-1,TRBJ2-2,CASSLWGQPGTGELFF
many,TRBV29-1,TRBJ2-7,CSVLLAGYFYEQYF
many,TRBV10-1,TRBJ2-1,CASSSRDLGQPYNEQFF
few,TRBV3-1,TRBJ1-1,CASSQELEGFAEAFF
many,TRBV6-6,TRBJ1-1,CASRTGVQAFF
many,TRBV5-5,TRBJ2-5,CASSFSGETQYF
few,TRBV29-1,TRBJ1-2,CSVESTVTNYGYTF
many,TRBV27,TRBJ2-1,CASTLTPAHEQFF
many,TRBV5-1,TRBJ1-4,CASSPTGGGATNEKLFF
many,TRBV2,TRBJ2-7,CASSIGTGSYEQYF
-,TRBV15,TRBJ1-5,CATRGWANSNQPQHF
many,TRBV7-2,TRBJ1-4,CASSLSRDSEKLFF
many,TRBV20-1,TRBJ1-2,CSATGQGGVYGYTF
many,TRBV12-3/TRBV12-4,TRBJ1-1,CASSRSGGGTEAFF
-,TRBV4-1,TRBJ2-6,CASSQEGVSGANVLTF
many,TRBV20-1,TRBJ2-5,CSARSGGAFETQYF
many,TRBV7-2,TRBJ1-5,CASSLRVDDNQPQHF
many,TRBV6-5,TRBJ1-1,CASSYSTTGGTEAFF
many,TRBV7-3,TRBJ2-1,CASSLSAGAGNEQFF
many,TRBV5-1,TRBJ2-3,CASSLMAGGSTDTQYF